This T cell receptor beta chain was captured in a study of neurological immune-mediated disorders. Findings and limits, study-wide: The absence of any CDR3 amino acid sequence shared by expanded clones across subjects suggests that repertoires were private in all groups.

The time point here: technical triplicate 1. CD4+ or CD8+ T cells, about a million per library, were used for sorted libraries. The CDR3 runs to 14 residues. The ends were cut back, 6 bases at V and 7 bases at J, with 15 bases in the middle. CDR1 and CDR2 from the germline V gene are ENHRY and SYGVKD. With 10-nucleotide random UMIs included, cDNA was synthesized by 5'RACE. TCRdb recomputed calls from the 5' RACE reads with MiXCR, one row per CDR3 protein. The sample shows more than 20,000 distinct CDR3 sequences, about 12% of them seen only once. This clonotype was counted ten times or more. Antigen specificity is unknown.

V gene TRBV10-3 combines with J gene TRBJ1-4, with a tentative D call TRBD1 (6 bases). Sequencing was performed on CD4+ T cells from blood. This sequence was found in a female donor with HTLV-1-associated myelopathy (HAM/TSP). CDR3 bases: TGTGCCATCAGGGCGACGGGGGCCGGTGAAAAACTGTTTTTT. Amino acid sequence: CAIRATGAGEKLFF.